These 6 T cell receptor beta chains originate from one sample sequenced in a study of T cell responses to AZD1222 COVID-19 vaccine. Profiling relied on immunoSEQ multiplex PCR, and the TCRdb table lists in-frame clones only, not all of them. The table lists some 150,000 clones, about 86% of them singletons, with more than 5.5% in the top ten. Sequencing was performed on peripheral blood, taken on day 0 of MenACWY control vaccination. The source of these receptors is an adult in good health.

The rearrangement uses TRBV11-3 and TRBJ2-7; TRBD1 aligns across 8 bases. Germline V gene data show CDR1 as SGHNT and CDR2 as YENEEA. V was pared by 5 bases and J by 3 bases, with 15 bases of the junction left unmatched. The CDR3 has 17 residues. CDR3 DNA: TGTGCCAGCAGCCCTCCCCGTCGACAGGGGTCGTTCTACGAGCAGTACTTC. This sequence encodes CASSPPRRQGSFYEQYF. Full variable domain (outside the CDR3, taken from reference TRBV11-3 and TRBJ2-7): EAGVVQSPRYKIIEKKQPVAFWCNPISGHNTLYWYLQNLGQGPELLIRYENEEAVDDSQLPKDRFSAERLKGVDSTLKIQPAELGDSAVYLCASSPPRRQGSFYEQYFGPGTRLTVT.

This chain links TRBV10-3 with TRBJ1-4, with 8 positions matching TRBD1. V gave up 6 bases and J gave up 2 bases; unmatched junction bases: 8. The CDR3 is 16 amino acids. CDR1 ENHRY and CDR2 SYGVKD come from the germline V gene. The CDR3 sequence is CAISRIHRGTNEKLFF. For the CDR3, the DNA is TGTGCCATCAGCAGAATTCACAGGGGGACTAATGAAAAACTGTTTTTT.

The genes are TRBV28 and TRBJ1-1; D remains ambiguous. Germline values: CDR1 MDHEN, CDR2 SYDVKM. V gave up 6 bases and J gave up 2 bases, with 10 bases separating them. The CDR3 contains 13 residues. The DNA of the CDR3 is TGTGCCAGCAGGAGCCTTCCAAACACTGAAGCTTTCTTT. It translates to CASRSLPNTEAFF. The full variable domain, its missing parts supplied by reference TRBV28 and TRBJ1-1, is DVKVTQSSRYLVKRTGEKVFLECVQDMDHENMFWYRQDPGLGLRLIYFSYDVKMKEKGDIPEGYSVSREKKERFSLILESASTNQTSMYLCASRSLPNTEAFFGQGTRLTVV.

V usage is TRBV5-4 and J usage is TRBJ2-3; D is uncertain. This CDR3 spans 15 amino acids. Trimming took off 3 bases at V and 2 bases at J, with 13 bases between the two ends. Germline values: CDR1 SGHNT, CDR2 YYREEE (reference sequence). CDR3 residues: CASSSATSHTDTQYF. The CDR3 nucleotides are TGTGCCAGCAGCTCGGCTACCAGCCACACAGATACGCAGTATTTT.

This clone was detected only a few times. V gene TRBV11-3 combines with J gene TRBJ1-1, with a possible D match to TRBD1 (5 bases). This CDR3 region has 13 residues. The V end lost 3 bases, the J end lost 5 bases, and 10 bases lay between the germline ends. Germline V gives CDR1 SGHNT, CDR2 YENEEA. The CDR3 loop is CASSFQGGTEAFF. In DNA form, the CDR3 reads TGTGCCAGCAGCTTCCAGGGAGGGACTGAAGCTTTCTTT.

The chain employs TRBV5-1 and TRBJ1-2, with 10 bases identical to TRBD1. Losses at the gene ends were 3 bases for V and 4 bases for J; bases not matched to a gene: 15. CDR1 is SGHRS, CDR2 YFSETQ, per germline. CDR3 length: 18 residues. The CDR3 region is CASSSGATGGARVYGYTF. CDR3 bases: TGCGCCAGCAGCTCGGGGGCGACAGGGGGCGCCCGGGTCTATGGCTACACCTTC. Supplemented by reference TRBV5-1 and TRBJ1-2, the full variable domain reads KAGVTQTPRYLIKTRGQQVTLSCSPISGHRSVSWYQQTPGQGLQFLFEYFSETQRNKGNFPGRFSGRQFSNSRSEMNVSTLELGDSALYLCASSSGATGGARVYGYTFGSGTRLTVV.